One and the same sample provided the 29 T cell receptor beta chains below, sequenced in a study of siplizumab effects on memory and regulatory T cells. Clones were sequenced by immunoSEQ multiplex PCR, and TCRdb holds only the in-frame ones, with some missing. This sample has some 88,000 clones, with 70% to 90% found just once. The sample taken for sequencing was CD4+ T cells sorted from blood. These receptors were taken from a human donor in good health.

This sequence joins TRBV10-1 and TRBJ1-1; maybe TRBD1 (5 bases). Germline lookup yields CDR1 WNHNN and CDR2 SYGVQD (reference sequence). Trimming removed 6 bases from V and 3 bases from J, with 17 bases in between. The CDR3 loop spans 15 amino acids. The CDR3 region is CASRVTPREDTEAFF. The CDR3 nucleotides read TGCGCCAGCAGGGTTACTCCCAGGGAGGACACTGAAGCTTTCTTT.

CDR3 nucleotides: TGCGCCAGCAGTGAGTCGACTATCAGCGACCACACAGATACGCAGTATTTT. It encodes CASSESTISDHTDTQYF. The chain uses TRBV10-1 and TRBJ2-3; a weak D match, TRBD2 (5 bases). The ends were cut back, 0 bases at V and 2 bases at J, with 15 bases in the middle. Germline CDR1 and CDR2: WNHNN and SYGVQD (reference sequence). The CDR3 consists of 17 residues.

The rearrangement joins TRBV28 to TRBJ2-5; D is ambiguous. This CDR3 contains 18 residues. Germline CDR1 is MDHEN and CDR2 is SYDVKM. With 6 bases removed from V and 7 bases from J, the gap between germline ends came to 30 bases. CDR3 nucleotide sequence: TGTGCCAGCAGCTCCCCCCCAGGAGCCACACCTACGATCGGGACCCAGTACTTC. Its translation is CASSSPPGATPTIGTQYF. The complete variable domain, with remaining parts taken from reference TRBV28 and TRBJ2-5, reads DVKVTQSSRYLVKRTGEKVFLECVQDMDHENMFWYRQDPGLGLRLIYFSYDVKMKEKGDIPEGYSVSREKKERFSLILESASTNQTSMYLCASSSPPGATPTIGTQYFGPGTRLLVL.

The rearrangement joins TRBV4-1 to TRBJ1-5, with 8 bases aligning to TRBD1. V trimming: 3 bases; J trimming: 7 bases; junction bases outside the gene matches: 5. The V gene's germline CDR1 is MGHRA and CDR2 YSYEKL. This CDR3 is built from 14 residues. Here the CDR3 DNA reads TGCGCCAGCAGCCATCCAGGGGGCGGACAGCCCCAGCATTTT. It yields the protein CASSHPGGGQPQHF.

The chain combines TRBV11-2 with TRBJ1-6; tentatively, D is TRBD1 (5 bases). With 1 base removed from V and 9 bases from J, the gap between germline ends came to 10 bases. Per germline, CDR1 SGHAT and CDR2 FQNNGV. The CDR3 consists of 14 residues. The CDR3 here is CASSLANQGSPLHF. DNA for the CDR3: TGTGCCAGCAGCTTAGCGAATCAGGGTTCACCCCTCCACTTT.

The rearrangement uses TRBV28 and TRBJ2-7, with TRBD1 matching over 7 bases. Germline V CDR1 and CDR2: MDHEN, SYDVKM. CDR3 length equals 13 residues. V trimming: 8 bases; J trimming: 4 bases; junction bases outside the gene matches: 8. CDR3 coding DNA: TGTGCCAGCGCAGGGGGAAACCGGTACGAGCAGTACTTC. Its protein product is CASAGGNRYEQYF. Together with reference TRBV28 and TRBJ2-7, the CDR3 gives the full variable domain: DVKVTQSSRYLVKRTGEKVFLECVQDMDHENMFWYRQDPGLGLRLIYFSYDVKMKEKGDIPEGYSVSREKKERFSLILESASTNQTSMYLCASAGGNRYEQYFGPGTRLTVT.

The CDR3 here is CASSVAPPGSGNTIYF. CDR3 in DNA: TGTGCCAGCAGCGTAGCTCCCCCAGGGTCGGGAAACACCATATATTTT. The V call is TRBV9, the J call TRBJ1-3, with a tentative D call TRBD1 (5 bases). Germline V gene lookup returns CDR1 SGDLS and CDR2 YYNGEE. The CDR3 runs 16 residues. V shed 0 bases and J shed 4 bases, with 14 bases lying between them.

V usage is TRBV9 and J usage is TRBJ1-3; D is unclear. The germline gives CDR1 SGDLS, CDR2 YYNGEE. V was pared by 4 bases and J by 0 bases, with 17 bases between. The CDR3 spans 17 residues. The CDR3 region is CASSPTRRRTSGNTIYF. CDR3 nucleotides: TGTGCCAGCAGCCCCACCCGGCGGAGGACCTCTGGAAACACCATATATTTT.

This clone has just a few counts. Germline and junction disagree at one end, which may indicate a read error. The V call is TRBV30, the J call TRBJ1-5; D ambiguous. Germline-derived CDR1 and CDR2 are GTSNPN and SVGIG (reference sequence). This CDR3 comprises 13 residues. In DNA form, the CDR3 reads TGTGCCTGGAGAACGGGCGGGAATCGGCCCCAGCATTTT. Its protein is CAWRTGGNRPQHF.

This clone was recorded a few times. The chain couples TRBV7-6 to TRBJ2-7; 10 bases line up with TRBD2. J was trimmed by 5 bases and V by 2 bases; bases with no gene match: 12. CDR3 size: 17 residues. Germline V CDR1 and CDR2: SGHVS, FNYEAQ. CDR3 residues: CASSLRLAGSRGHEQYF. The CDR3 DNA reads as TGTGCCAGCAGCTTAAGACTAGCGGGTTCACGAGGGCACGAGCAGTACTTC. The full variable domain, its missing parts supplied by reference TRBV7-6 and TRBJ2-7, is GAGVSQSPRYKVTKRGQDVALRCDPISGHVSLYWYRQALGQGPEFLTYFNYEAQQDKSGLPNDRFSAERPEGSISTLTIQRTEQRDSAMYRCASSLRLAGSRGHEQYFGPGTRLTVT.

The genes are TRBV28 and TRBJ1-2; TRBD1 matches at 8 bases. The CDR3 is 14 residues long. Trimming took 5 bases from V and 4 from J; bases not matched to a gene: 6. CDR1 and CDR2 (germline): MDHEN, SYDVKM. This CDR3 is CASSAGQGSYGYTF. The CDR3 DNA reads as TGTGCCAGCAGTGCCGGACAGGGCAGCTATGGCTACACCTTC.

The V and J genes are TRBV5-8 and TRBJ2-2; D is unclear. V lost 3 bases and J lost 3, with 9 bases in between. Germline CDR1 reads SGHTS; CDR2 reads YDEGEE. The CDR3 runs to 14 residues. The CDR3 sequence: CASSSGPDTGELFF. In DNA form, the CDR3 reads TGTGCCAGCAGCTCTGGTCCGGACACCGGGGAGCTGTTTTTT.

V and J are TRBV5-1 and TRBJ2-7, with TRBD1 matching 8 bases. Germline lookup yields CDR1 SGHRS and CDR2 YFSETQ. The CDR3 runs to 14 residues. J gave up 4 bases and V 3 bases, and 6 bases lay outside the gene matches. The CDR3 sequence: CASSWQGAAYEQYF. The CDR3 nucleotides read TGCGCCAGCAGCTGGCAGGGGGCGGCTTACGAGCAGTACTTC.

This clone was seen a single time. The genes are TRBV5-5 and TRBJ1-1; TRBD1 matches at 7 bases. Germline loops: CDR1 SGHKS, CDR2 YYEKEE (reference sequence). This CDR3 spans 15 amino acids. Unmatched junction bases numbered 11, after V lost 5 bases and J lost 4 bases. The CDR3 loop reads CASRQTGTTSTEAFF. The CDR3 nucleotides read TGTGCCAGCAGACAGACAGGGACCACGAGCACTGAAGCTTTCTTT. Variable domain in full (rest from reference TRBV5-5 and TRBJ1-1): DAGVTQSPTHLIKTRGQQVTLRCSPISGHKSVSWYQQVLGQGPQFIFQYYEKEERGRGNFPDRFSARQFPNYSSELNVNALLLGDSALYLCASRQTGTTSTEAFFGQGTRLTVV.

This chain joins TRBV7-8 and TRBJ2-1; 8 positions agree with TRBD2. CDR3 length equals 15 residues. The germline V gene encodes CDR1 SGHVS and CDR2 FQNEAQ. The V segment lost 5 bases and the J segment 7 bases; nucleotides outside the gene matches: 10. CDR3: CASSPGRGGGNEQFF. CDR3 nucleotide sequence: TGTGCCAGCAGCCCCGGGAGGGGAGGAGGTAATGAGCAGTTCTTC.

The chain has TRBV7-2 and TRBJ2-2; D unclear. Germline lookup yields CDR1 SGHTA and CDR2 FQGNSA. The CDR3 is 16 amino acids. V was cut by 1 base and J by 1 base, with 10 bases left in between. For the CDR3, the DNA is TGTGCCAGCAGCTTAGGGTCCAGAGGGAACACCGGGGAGCTGTTTTTT. Translation gives CASSLGSRGNTGELFF.

In its sample, this clone was seen a few times. V gene TRBV15 combines with J gene TRBJ2-7; either TRBD1 or TRBD2 may fit D (5 bases each). Trimming took off 1 base at V and 0 bases at J, with 13 bases between the two ends. This CDR3 region has 16 residues. In germline, CDR1 is LNHNV, CDR2 YYDKDF (reference sequence). The chain's CDR3 is CATSRVPGTNSYEQYF. As DNA, the CDR3 is TGTGCCACCAGCAGAGTTCCAGGGACGAACTCCTACGAGCAGTACTTC.

The chain has TRBV5-4 and TRBJ1-2, with no clear D. This CDR3 region has 16 residues. Trimming removed 4 bases at V and 4 bases at J, with 20 bases between. CDR1 is SGHNT, CDR2 YYREEE, per germline (reference sequence). The CDR3 DNA reads as TGTGCCAGCAGCCCCGGGGTTAGGAGATCATTCTATGGCTACACCTTC. This codes for CASSPGVRRSFYGYTF.

The chain joins TRBV2 to TRBJ1-6; 7 bases are shared with TRBD1. With V trimmed by 7 bases and J by 8 bases, 8 bases remained unmatched. CDR1 SNHLY and CDR2 FYNNEI come from the germline V gene. The length of the CDR3 is 14 residues. CDR3 sequence: CASIDRQGYSPLHF. As DNA, the CDR3 is TGTGCCAGCATTGACCGACAGGGTTATTCACCCCTCCACTTT.

This chain joins TRBV30 and TRBJ2-7; the match to TRBD2 covers 8 bases. The CDR3 has 12 amino acids. The junction had 11 bases not matched to a gene; V was cut back by 7 bases and J by 9 bases. Germline V lookup: CDR1 GTSNPN, CDR2 SVGIG (reference sequence). The CDR3 region is CAFSGEPLAQYF. The CDR3, as DNA: TGTGCCTTTAGCGGGGAGCCCTTGGCGCAGTACTTC.

The chain is built from TRBV29-1 and TRBJ2-3; D may correspond to TRBD1 or TRBD2 (5 bases each). Trimming removed 6 bases at V and 2 bases at J, with 12 bases between. Germline lookup yields CDR1 SQVTM and CDR2 ANQGSEA. This CDR3 has 13 amino acids. CDR3 residues: CSVVIGTTDTQYF. The CDR3 nucleotides are TGCAGCGTCGTGATAGGGACCACAGATACGCAGTATTTT.

The V and J genes are TRBV5-1 and TRBJ2-7, with D tentatively TRBD1 (5 bases). V shed 3 bases and J shed 5 bases, with 15 bases lying between them. The CDR3 totals 14 residues. CDR1 SGHRS and CDR2 YFSETQ come from the germline V gene. In DNA, the CDR3 is TGCGCCAGCAGCTCCGACTGGGGCCCGGACGAGCAGTACTTC. This translates into CASSSDWGPDEQYF.

The chain recombines TRBV15 with TRBJ1-1; D may be TRBD1 (5 bases). The germline V and J ends were trimmed by 5 bases and 2 bases, with 9 bases remaining between them. In germline, CDR1 is LNHNV, CDR2 YYDKDF (reference sequence). The CDR3 contains 13 residues. CDR3 sequence reads: CATSYDSNTEAFF. CDR3 DNA sequence: TGTGCCACCAGCTACGACAGTAACACTGAAGCTTTCTTT.

The CDR3 bases are TGTGCCAGCAGCGCCACGGGACTAGCGAACTACGAGCAGTACTTC. This codes for CASSATGLANYEQYF. The chain has TRBV5-4 and TRBJ2-7, with 10 nucleotides matching TRBD2. The J segment lost 3 bases and the V segment lost 4 bases, leaving 7 bases of the junction unmatched. Germline lookup yields CDR1 SGHNT and CDR2 YYREEE (reference sequence). The CDR3 loop spans 15 amino acids.

This clone was observed once. The rearrangement uses TRBV5-1 and TRBJ2-2, with D perhaps matching TRBD1 (6 bases). This CDR3 comprises 14 residues. Between the trimmed V and J ends, which lost 1 base and 5 bases, there was a span of 9 bases. The germline CDR1 and CDR2 sequences are SGHRS and YFSETQ. The DNA for the CDR3 is TGCGCCAGCAGCTTGACAGGGAAAACCGGGGAGCTGTTTTTT. It translates to CASSLTGKTGELFF.

This chain joins TRBV30 and TRBJ2-3, with 8 bases identical to TRBD2. Germline V gene sequence: CDR1 GTSNPN, CDR2 SVGIG (reference sequence). This CDR3 has 14 amino acids. After removal of 5 bases from V and 3 bases from J, the junction contained 7 bases not matched to a gene. CDR3 DNA sequence: TGTGCCTGGGGGTCTAGCGGGCCAACAGATACGCAGTATTTT. It codes for CAWGSSGPTDTQYF.

CDR3 in amino acids: CASSRLRGLQNTEAFF. The DNA of the CDR3 is TGTGCCAGCAGCCGCCTTAGGGGACTCCAGAACACTGAAGCTTTCTTT. This chain links TRBV14 with TRBJ1-1, with a weak D call TRBD1 (5 bases). CDR1 SGHDN and CDR2 FVKESK come from the germline V gene. Deletions cut 4 bases from V and 1 base from J, with 16 bases between. The CDR3 length is 16 residues.

The chain combines TRBV30 with TRBJ2-1; no definite D call. Per the germline V gene, CDR1 is GTSNPN and CDR2 is SVGIG (reference sequence). Trimming cost V 4 bases and J 4 bases, with 23 bases left between them. CDR3 length: 17 residues. In DNA form, the CDR3 reads TGTGCCTGGATTCCCATCTACAGAAATAGAAATTACAATGAGCAGTTCTTC. This translates into CAWIPIYRNRNYNEQFF.

The chain links TRBV5-1 to TRBJ2-1; tentatively, D is TRBD1 or TRBD2 (5 bases each). The germline V gene has CDR1 SGHRS and CDR2 YFSETQ. The CDR3 contains 14 residues. V lost 0 bases to trimming and J lost 11 bases, with 15 bases between them. CDR3 sequence reads: CASSLVVGGNKQFF. In nucleotides, the CDR3 is TGCGCCAGCAGCTTGGTGGTTGGGGGTAATAAGCAGTTCTTC. Complete variable domain (other parts from reference TRBV5-1 and TRBJ2-1): KAGVTQTPRYLIKTRGQQVTLSCSPISGHRSVSWYQQTPGQGLQFLFEYFSETQRNKGNFPGRFSGRQFSNSRSEMNVSTLELGDSALYLCASSLVVGGNKQFFGPGTRLTVL.